These 25 T cell receptor beta chains originate from one sample sequenced in a study of CD8 T cells in Susac syndrome. It was with random hexamers that roughly 0.5 to 1 ug RNA was reverse transcribed. TCRdb re-called the immunoSEQ multiplex PCR reads through MiXCR, storing one row per CDR3 protein. Of 200,000 or so distinct CDR3 sequences listed, around 90% were seen once; the top ten hold approximately 0.13%. Material: CD8+ T cells from PBMCs. These receptors all come from a human donor with multiple sclerosis.

This chain connects TRBV29-1 to TRBJ2-7; the D is unclear. Germline CDR1 SQVTM, CDR2 ANQGSEA. The CDR3 is made up of 13 amino acids. V lost 4 bases and J lost 0, with 10 bases in between. The CDR3 nucleotides are TGCAGCGTTGGTCAGGAGTCCTCCTACGAGCAGTACTTC. Its translation is CSVGQESSYEQYF.

The chain is built from TRBV7-9 and TRBJ2-5, with D perhaps assigned TRBD1 or TRBD2 (5 bases each). V gave up 2 bases and J gave up 5 bases, with 18 bases separating them. Germline CDR1 is SEHNR and CDR2 is FQNEAQ (reference sequence). This CDR3 comprises 16 residues. The CDR3 coding sequence is TGTGCCAGCAGCTTACTCTCCGTCGGGGCGATCGAGACCCAGTACTTC. Its protein is CASSLLSVGAIETQYF.

This sequence joins TRBV11-2 and TRBJ2-1; D is undetermined. The CDR3 has 14 residues. Germline V CDR1 and CDR2: SGHAT, FQNNGV. The V end was cut by 2 bases, the J end by 7 bases, with 12 bases between. The CDR3 nucleotides are TGTGCCAGCAGCTTATGGGAAATCGGGAATGAGCAGTTCTTC. It codes for CASSLWEIGNEQFF.

V usage is TRBV19 and J usage is TRBJ2-1; 7 bases match TRBD1. The CDR3 extends over 15 amino acids. The germline CDR1 and CDR2 sequences are LNHDA and SQIVND (reference sequence). Trimming at V came to 7 bases and at J to 0 bases, leaving 6 bases not matched to a gene. In DNA form, the CDR3 reads TGTGCCAGTACTGCGACAGGGATCTCCTACAATGAGCAGTTCTTC. It yields the protein CASTATGISYNEQFF.

This clonotype was seen just once. The V call is TRBV21-1, the J call TRBJ2-2; the tabulated D call, TRBD2, remains unverified against the DNA. TRBV21-1 is assigned pseudogene status. The CDR3 consists of 17 residues. Here the CDR3 reads CASSKGLVGDRTGELFF. The CDR3 DNA reads as TGTGCCAGCAGCAAAGGGTTGGTGGGAGATAGAACCGGGGAGCTGTTTTTT.

The V and J genes are TRBV2 and TRBJ2-4, with unresolved D. Germline CDR1 SNHLY, CDR2 FYNNEI. CDR3 length equals 14 residues. V dropped 1 base and J dropped 1 base, with 5 bases sitting between them. The chain's CDR3 is CASSEGMAKNIQYF. DNA of the CDR3: TGTGCCAGCAGTGAAGGAATGGCCAAAAACATTCAGTACTTC.

V is TRBV5-4 and J is TRBJ2-5; 13 bases are a match to TRBD2. This CDR3 comprises 15 residues. Germline lookup yields CDR1 SGHNT and CDR2 YYREEE (reference sequence). V was clipped by 1 base and J by 3 bases; unmatched bases: 0. CDR3 coding DNA: TGTGCCAGCAGCTTGACTAGCGGGGGGGAAGAGACCCAGTACTTC. It specifies CASSLTSGGEETQYF.

The rearrangement joins TRBV5-1 to TRBJ1-2, with TRBD1 matching over 12 bases. V gave up 4 bases and J gave up 8 bases; unmatched junction bases: 9. The germline V gene has CDR1 SGHRS and CDR2 YFSETQ. The CDR3 spans 15 residues. The chain's CDR3 is CASSGGTGGAEGYTF. CDR3 sequence (DNA): TGCGCCAGCAGCGGTGGGACAGGGGGCGCGGAGGGCTACACCTTC.

The genes are TRBV6-6 and TRBJ1-2; the D is unclear. The CDR3 runs 16 residues. The V end lost 4 bases, the J end lost 5 bases, and 20 bases lay between the germline ends. Germline CDR1 is MNHNY and CDR2 is SVGAGI (reference sequence). In DNA form, the CDR3 reads TGTGCCAGCAGTTCACTGACGCGAAAGGGCCCTTATGGCTACACCTTC. Translation gives CASSSLTRKGPYGYTF.

The chain employs TRBV7-9 and TRBJ2-7; D not resolved. Deletions cut 5 bases from V and 3 bases from J, with 14 bases between. The germline V gene encodes CDR1 SEHNR and CDR2 FQNEAQ (reference sequence). CDR3 length equals 14 residues. For the CDR3, the DNA is TGTGCCAGCAGCCATGACATCTCGCTCTACGAGCAGTACTTC. It specifies CASSHDISLYEQYF.

The V call is TRBV5-4, the J call TRBJ1-3; no clear D gene. CDR1 and CDR2 (germline): SGHNT, YYREEE (reference sequence). CDR3 length: 14 residues. V was pared by 2 bases and J by 4 bases, with 10 bases between. The DNA of the CDR3 is TGTGCCAGCAGCTTTGGGCCCGAGGGAAACACCATATATTTT. It encodes CASSFGPEGNTIYF.

The chain combines TRBV5-8 with TRBJ2-1; the D call may be TRBD1 or TRBD2 (5 bases each). Trimming stripped 0 bases from V and 6 bases from J, with 10 bases between. CDR3 length: 14 residues. Germline V gene sequence: CDR1 SGHTS, CDR2 YDEGEE. CDR3 sequence: CASSLGAGSNEQFF. The CDR3 bases are TGTGCCAGCAGCTTGGGTGCAGGGAGCAATGAGCAGTTCTTC.

This rearrangement joins TRBV5-4 to TRBJ2-1, with D possibly being TRBD1 or TRBD2 (5 bases each). The germline V and J ends were trimmed by 3 bases and 5 bases, with 9 bases remaining between them. The CDR3 contains 13 residues. Germline CDR1 and CDR2: SGHNT and YYREEE (reference sequence). The CDR3 sequence: CASSWGTNNEQFF. CDR3 sequence (DNA): TGTGCCAGCAGCTGGGGGACGAACAATGAGCAGTTCTTC.

V is TRBV7-9 and J is TRBJ2-7; D perhaps matches TRBD1 (6 bases). The V end lost 7 bases, the J end lost 2 bases, and 18 bases lay between the germline ends. The length of the CDR3 is 15 residues. CDR1 is SEHNR and CDR2 is FQNEAQ in the germline V gene (reference sequence). In DNA, the CDR3 is TGTGCCAGCACCGATACAGGGAATTACCCCTACGAGCAGTACTTC. Translated, it gives CASTDTGNYPYEQYF.

Here the CDR3 reads CASSADRVQETQYF. Here the CDR3 DNA reads TGTGCCAGCAGCGCCGACAGAGTCCAAGAGACCCAGTACTTC. The rearrangement links TRBV11-2 to TRBJ2-5; TRBD1 is a possible D gene (5 bases). Germline V gene lookup returns CDR1 SGHAT and CDR2 FQNNGV. Trimming shortened V by 5 bases and J by 1 base, and 11 bases separated the two germline ends. CDR3 length equals 14 residues.

CDR3 protein: CASKNRLAASTDTQYF. In DNA, the CDR3 is TGTGCCAGCAAGAACAGACTAGCGGCTAGCACAGATACGCAGTATTTT. The rearrangement joins TRBV2 to TRBJ2-3; 9 bases map to TRBD2. Germline V lookup: CDR1 SNHLY, CDR2 FYNNEI. The J segment lost 0 bases and the V segment lost 7 bases, leaving 8 bases of the junction unmatched. CDR3 length equals 16 residues.

This clonotype was found a few times. The V and J genes are TRBV5-4 and TRBJ2-7, with a weak D call TRBD2 (5 bases). Germline V CDR1 and CDR2: SGHNT, YYREEE (reference sequence). Trimming pared 4 bases from V and 1 base from J, leaving 12 bases between. This CDR3 spans 14 amino acids. The DNA for the CDR3 is TGTGCCAGCAGCGCAGGACTCCTATCCTACGAGCAGTACTTC. Translated: CASSAGLLSYEQYF.

V is TRBV9 and J is TRBJ2-2, with D uncertain. The CDR3 extends over 16 amino acids. From germline, CDR1 is SGDLS and CDR2 YYNGEE. Trimming removed 0 bases at V and 4 bases at J, with 13 bases between. In nucleotides, the CDR3 is TGTGCCAGCAGCGTAGACGACACGACGAGCACCGGGGAGCTGTTTTTT. It yields the protein CASSVDDTTSTGELFF.

This chain connects TRBV7-9 to TRBJ2-1, with D maybe TRBD2 (6 bases). Trimming cost V 5 bases and J 10 bases, with 18 bases left between them. CDR1 and CDR2 from the germline V gene are SEHNR and FQNEAQ (reference sequence). The CDR3 has 14 residues. The CDR3 DNA follows: TGTGCCAGCAGCCATAGCGGCCCCACTGAGGAGCAGTTCTTC. Translated: CASSHSGPTEEQFF.

The chain uses TRBV15 and TRBJ2-7; a possible D gene is TRBD2 (5 bases). Trimming stripped 4 bases from V and 5 bases from J, with 9 bases between. The CDR3 covers 12 residues. Germline-derived CDR1 and CDR2 are LNHNV and YYDKDF (reference sequence). The CDR3 region is CATSKGGHEQYF. CDR3 in DNA: TGTGCCACCAGCAAGGGCGGGCACGAGCAGTACTTC.

V is TRBV29-1 and J is TRBJ1-1; D is uncertain. The germline V and J ends were trimmed by 4 bases and 4 bases, with 10 bases remaining between them. Germline V gene lookup returns CDR1 SQVTM and CDR2 ANQGSEA. There are 12 residues in the CDR3. The CDR3 DNA follows: TGCAGCGTTGCAGACCGGACCACTGAAGCTTTCTTT. Translation: CSVADRTTEAFF. Complete variable domain (other parts from reference TRBV29-1 and TRBJ1-1): SAVISQKPSRDICQRGTSLTIQCQVDSQVTMMFWYRQQPGQSLTLIATANQGSEATYESGFVIDKFPISRPNLTFSTLTVSNMSPEDSSIYLCSVADRTTEAFFGQGTRLTVV.

The chain has TRBV2 and TRBJ2-1, with 7 positions matching TRBD2. Germline loops: CDR1 SNHLY, CDR2 FYNNEI. J lost 3 bases, V lost 5 bases, and 10 bases had no gene match. The length of the CDR3 is 16 residues. The CDR3, as DNA: TGTGCCAGCAGTTACGAGGGCAGCGGGGTCTACAATGAGCAGTTCTTC. This gives the protein CASSYEGSGVYNEQFF.

The rearrangement links TRBV24-1 to TRBJ2-1, with TRBD1 identical over 8 bases. Germline CDR1 reads KGHDR; CDR2 reads SFDVKD. There are 15 residues in the CDR3. With 6 bases clipped from V and 6 bases from J, the junction kept 9 bases outside the gene matches. In nucleotides, the CDR3 is TGTGCCACCAGTCTCGGACAGGGAACCCTCAATGAGCAGTTCTTC. Translated, it gives CATSLGQGTLNEQFF.

This clonotype occurred a few times. The chain links TRBV28 to TRBJ2-7, with 10 bases identical to TRBD2. The V segment lost 0 bases and the J segment 7 bases; nucleotides outside the gene matches: 6. The germline CDR1 and CDR2 sequences are MDHEN and SYDVKM. This CDR3 comprises 15 residues. The CDR3 DNA sequence: TGTGCCAGCAGTTTATGGGCTAGCGGGAGTGGTGAGCAGTACTTC. This encodes CASSLWASGSGEQYF.

V gene TRBV9 combines with J gene TRBJ1-1; D perhaps matches TRBD1 (5 bases). Germline V gene sequence: CDR1 SGDLS, CDR2 YYNGEE. The ends were cut back, 3 bases at V and 4 bases at J, with 13 bases in the middle. CDR3 size: 14 residues. CDR3 in DNA: TGTGCCAGCAGCGGACGGGACCTCGGCACTGAAGCTTTCTTT. It yields the protein CASSGRDLGTEAFF.